This T cell receptor (beta chain) was sequenced for a study of T cell responses to AZD1222 COVID-19 vaccine. Study-wide results and limits: Among the donors, most were white British and more were female, and clonal diversity was possibly underestimated. Targeting of unmutated variant regions was reportedly seen in nearly half of spike-specific TCRs.

Remarks on this clone: Its antigen is unknown.

The V end lost 4 bases, the J end lost 5 bases, and 15 bases lay between the germline ends. This CDR3 has 15 amino acids. CDR1 MNHEY and CDR2 SVGAGI come from the germline V gene. Profiling relied on immunoSEQ multiplex PCR, and the TCRdb table lists in-frame clones only, not all of them. The sample shows about 120,000 clones, more than 85% of them seen only once. The specimen comprised peripheral blood, sampled 28 days after the second AZD1222 dose. The receptor was derived from an adult who received the AZD1222 COVID-19 vaccine. The V call is TRBV6-5, the J call TRBJ2-1, with D perhaps TRBD2 (6 bases). The CDR3 protein is CASSFATTGDNEQFF. The CDR3, as DNA: TGTGCCAGCAGTTTCGCTACGACGGGGGACAATGAGCAGTTCTTC.